Listed here are 14 T cell receptor beta chains from one sample, sequenced in a study of patients and donors after allogeneic stem cell transplantation (dated by TCRdb to about 2020). Libraries were built with RT-PCR. TCRdb lists the instrument as NextSeq 550. In-frame beta chains were kept once TCRdb had trimmed the public reads at Q25 with fastp and called clones with MiXCR. One record per CDR3 amino acid sequence lists the most common genes and DNA. The sample yields 410,000 or so distinct CDR3 sequences; roughly 17% were counted once. Of the sample, just over 7% is held by the ten largest clones. Sequenced material: blood, either unsorted or a sorted T cell fraction (not recorded which). These receptors came from a human donor who was either an allogeneic HSCT recipient or a stem cell or donor lymphocyte infusion donor (not recorded which). It is not recorded whose cells these are; they may come from a transplant donor.

The V and J genes are TRBV5-6 and TRBJ1-6, with no clear D. The CDR3 has 19 amino acids. Germline lookup yields CDR1 SGHDT and CDR2 YYEEEE. V lost 4 bases and J 0 bases, leaving 20 bases between the germline ends. CDR3 residues: CASSLEDVAALSYNSPLHF. The CDR3 bases are TGTGCCAGCAGCCTCGAGGACGTCGCGGCTCTCTCCTATAATTCACCCCTCCACTTT.

The table lists this clonotype with a few counts. This sequence joins TRBV11-2 and TRBJ1-1; D is uncertain. Germline V CDR1 and CDR2: SGHAT, FQNNGV. Trimming took off 5 bases at V and 6 bases at J, with 16 bases between the two ends. The CDR3 has 14 residues. CDR3 sequence reads: CASSPLPARAEAFF. The CDR3 nucleotides are TGTGCCAGCAGCCCACTACCGGCCCGGGCTGAAGCTTTCTTT. The entire variable domain, with the rest obtained from reference TRBV11-2 and TRBJ1-1, is as follows: EAGVAQSPRYKIIEKRQSVAFWCNPISGHATLYWYQQILGQGPKLLIQFQNNGVVDDSQLPKDRFSAERLKGVDSTLKIQPAKLEDSAVYLCASSPLPARAEAFFGQGTRLTVV.

The genes are TRBV5-5 and TRBJ1-1; no definite D call. This CDR3 is 15 amino acids long. Trimming took off 0 bases at V and 0 bases at J, with 9 bases between the two ends. Looked up from germline, CDR1 is SGHKS and CDR2 is YYEKEE (reference sequence). The CDR3 is CASSLEYGLNTEAFF. In nucleotides, the CDR3 is TGTGCCAGCAGCTTGGAGTACGGTCTGAACACTGAAGCTTTCTTT.

This clonotype turned up a few times. The CDR3 region has the DNA TGTGCCAGCTCACCACTCCGGGACAGGGCTGCACCCCTCCACTTT. Residues: CASSPLRDRAAPLHF. The chain employs TRBV18 and TRBJ1-6, with 9 nucleotides matching TRBD1. Germline CDR1 KGHSH, CDR2 LQKENI. Trimming at V came to 1 base and at J to 11 bases, leaving 6 bases not matched to a gene. CDR3 size: 15 residues.

This clonotype was detected many times. This rearrangement joins TRBV6-2 or TRBV6-3 to TRBJ2-2; the D gene is possibly TRBD1 (5 bases). The CDR3 consists of 13 residues. Trimming removed 4 bases from V and 6 bases from J, with 9 bases in between. Germline V lookup: CDR1 MNHEY, CDR2 SVGEGT. This CDR3 reads CASSFQGPGELFF. CDR3 DNA sequence: TGTGCCAGCAGTTTTCAGGGTCCCGGGGAGCTGTTTTTT.

Written as DNA, the CDR3 is TGTGCCAGCAGCCCATTGGCCCGACAGGGGGCGCTTGGCTACACCTTC. It encodes CASSPLARQGALGYTF. The chain employs TRBV5-5 and TRBJ1-2; 10 nucleotides line up with TRBD1. This CDR3 comprises 16 residues. CDR1 is SGHKS and CDR2 is YYEKEE in the germline V gene (reference sequence). After removal of 4 bases from V and 7 bases from J, the junction contained 13 bases not matched to a gene.

This clonotype was observed many times. The V call is TRBV5-1, the J call TRBJ1-1; D is unclear. CDR3 length: 16 amino acids. Trimming removed 0 bases from V and 1 base from J, with 13 bases in between. Germline V lookup: CDR1 SGHRS, CDR2 YFSETQ. The CDR3 DNA follows: TGCGCCAGCAGCTTGGAGGTACGCGGAACGAACACTGAAGCTTTCTTT. Translation: CASSLEVRGTNTEAFF.

V and J are TRBV3-1 and TRBJ1-2, with D possibly matching TRBD1 (6 bases). CDR3 length: 15 residues. Germline CDR1 and CDR2: LGHDT and YNNKEL (reference sequence). V lost 0 bases and J 6 bases, leaving 14 bases between the germline ends. The CDR3 loop reads CASSQDKGSGDGYTF. The CDR3 DNA follows: TGTGCCAGCAGCCAAGATAAGGGATCAGGGGATGGCTACACCTTC.

The chain carries TRBV12-3 or TRBV12-4 and TRBJ2-2, with D possibly TRBD2 on 5 matching bases. The CDR3 has 15 amino acids. V was shortened by 7 bases and J by 5 bases, with 17 bases between the two germline ends. CDR3 nucleotide sequence: TGTGCCAGCATCTCGCGTCCCACGGGGACCGGGGAGCTGTTTTTT. Amino acid sequence: CASISRPTGTGELFF.

This clonotype was recorded at least ten times. CDR3 coding DNA: TGCGCCAGCAGCCAAGTTTTAAAAAGCACAGATACGCAGTATTTT. It translates to CASSQVLKSTDTQYF. The rearrangement uses TRBV4-3 and TRBJ2-3, with unresolved D. Trimming cost V 1 base and J 0 bases, with 8 bases left between them. Germline values: CDR1 LGHNA, CDR2 YSLEER. The CDR3 loop spans 15 amino acids.

This clonotype appeared a few times. The gene calls are TRBV7-3 and TRBJ1-2, with D possibly TRBD1 on 5 matching bases. In germline, CDR1 is SGHTA, CDR2 FQGTGA. This CDR3 region has 13 residues. V was pared by 4 bases and J by 7 bases, with 13 bases between. The chain's CDR3 is CASSSTDDPGYTF. The CDR3 DNA sequence: TGTGCCAGCAGCTCGACAGATGATCCTGGCTACACCTTC. Using reference TRBV7-3 and TRBJ1-2 for the parts outside the CDR3, the full variable domain is GAGVSQTPSNKVTEKGKYVELRCDPISGHTALYWYRQSLGQGPEFLIYFQGTGAADDSGLPNDRFFAVRPEGSVSTLKIQRTERGDSAVYLCASSSTDDPGYTFGSGTRLTVV.

The table lists this clonotype with a few counts. This rearrangement joins TRBV5-1 to TRBJ2-7; D ambiguous. V lost 2 bases and J 0 bases, leaving 9 bases between the germline ends. The CDR3 is 14 residues long. Germline-derived CDR1 and CDR2 are SGHRS and YFSETQ. CDR3 DNA: TGCGCCAGCAGCTTTCAGGAGAACTCCTACGAGCAGTACTTC. Translated, it gives CASSFQENSYEQYF.

The chain links TRBV20-1 to TRBJ2-1; D is possibly TRBD2 (5 bases). This CDR3 is built from 12 residues. Germline V CDR1 and CDR2: DFQATT, SNEGSKA (reference sequence). Trimming pared 6 bases from V and 9 bases from J, leaving 15 bases between. CDR3 DNA: TGCAGTGCAAGGGAGCGCGCGGCTGAGCAGTTCTTC. It specifies CSARERAAEQFF.

The chain employs TRBV21-1 and TRBJ2-1. TRBV21-1 is deemed a pseudogene. The CDR3 contains 15 residues. The CDR3: CASGNDISKNNEQFF. The CDR3 DNA is TGTGCCAGCGGTAACGACATTTCTAAGAACAATGAGCAGTTCTTC.